These T cell receptor beta chains were read from a single sample in a study of T cells in Graves' hyperthyroidism and ophthalmopathy. Using its own MiXCR run on the multiplex PCR reads, TCRdb lists one record per CDR3 protein. Counted here are 500,000 to 700,000 distinct CDR3 sequences, 16% occurring once; the ten biggest clones make up about 20%. The specimen sequenced was blood. The receptors were sampled from a woman aged 18-35 years with Graves' hyperthyroidism. Both conserved end residues are part of each CDR3. Fields, in order: J gene, V gene, CDR3 protein.

TRBJ2-2 TRBV28 CASSLGVTSGTNTGELFF
TRBJ2-3 TRBV12-3/TRBV12-4 CASRPTFGTSGADPGTDTQYF
TRBJ1-1 TRBV5-1 CASSLASGYTEAFF
TRBJ1-6 TRBV28 CASNSGANNSPLHF
TRBJ2-5 TRBV5-1 CASSPRDLEQETQYF
TRBJ1-3 TRBV2 CASSGTWNTIYF
TRBJ2-3 TRBV24-1 CATSDRTSGGETDTQYF
TRBJ1-5 TRBV6-1 CASSVAAAAEHQPQHF
TRBJ1-5 TRBV18 CASSPRDRTYNQPQHF
TRBJ2-1 TRBV7-9 CASSLVSGRAVNEQFF
TRBJ2-2 TRBV27 CASSPKIVGTGELFF
TRBJ1-1 TRBV3-1 CASKISTGLTEAFF
TRBJ2-7 TRBV28 CASSLSVGGRGYEQYF
TRBJ2-1 TRBV14 CASSGSEGRGAYNEQFF
TRBJ1-2 TRBV12-3/TRBV12-4 CASSYDLRGNYGYTF
TRBJ2-5 TRBV5-1 CASSGGTEETQYF
TRBJ1-6 TRBV5-5 CASSYRDSNSPLHF
TRBJ2-7 TRBV13 CASSLGKPGGAYEQYF
TRBJ2-3 TRBV7-2 CASSLDLAGGLRTQYF
TRBJ1-2 TRBV20-1 CSAVDRGRAPDSYGYTF
TRBJ2-5 TRBV7-9 CASSEKTGLETQYF
TRBJ1-5 TRBV20-1 CSARATEGRQPQHF
TRBJ2-3 TRBV7-2 CASSFSSGSTDTQYF
TRBJ2-7 TRBV5-6 CASSPEGGESYEQYF
TRBJ2-3 TRBV29-1 CSVEEAADSTDTQYF
TRBJ2-3 TRBV20-1 CSAVPWRGGTDTQYF
TRBJ2-7 TRBV9 CASSPRGITYEQYF
TRBJ2-3 TRBV18 CASSYTTGTPDTQYF
TRBJ1-2 TRBV2 CASRAGVPYGYTF
TRBJ2-1 TRBV10-3 CAISESGYIAQFF
TRBJ2-3 TRBV6-9 CASFFDGRTGDTQYF
TRBJ1-3 TRBV11-2 CASSFSPFSGNTIYF
TRBJ2-5 TRBV2 CASGAPRGIQETQYF
TRBJ2-5 TRBV7-2 CASSYTSGETQYF
TRBJ2-7 TRBV27 CASSLWQGPSYEQYF
TRBJ1-5 TRBV9 CASSVVRGCSNQPQHF
TRBJ2-1 TRBV6-2/TRBV6-3 CASSTGFREQFF
TRBJ1-1 TRBV29-1 CSVERGGNTEAFF
TRBJ1-6 TRBV20-1 CSARAGGNSPLHF
TRBJ2-5 TRBV28 CASTRDGQETQYF
TRBJ2-1 TRBV12-3/TRBV12-4 CASSSRGVGNEQFF
TRBJ1-5 TRBV12-3/TRBV12-4 CASSLDRSQPQHF
TRBJ2-1 TRBV29-1 CSVPKWELGNEQFF
TRBJ1-2 TRBV15 CATSRTDNYGYTF
TRBJ2-2 TRBV27 CASSLNRGNTGELFF
TRBJ1-1 TRBV28 CASNRLMNTEAFF
TRBJ2-7 TRBV20-1 CSASPVLEQYF
TRBJ2-1 TRBV29-1 CSAGTGGYNEQFF
TRBJ2-7 TRBV29-1 CSVMRDYSSSYEQYF
TRBJ1-1 TRBV7-2 CASSLVTANTEAFF